This T cell receptor (beta chain) stems from a study of blood T cell repertoires in COVID-19. Study-wide context: COVID-19 samples, acute and convalescent, were from the United States, Italy and Spain. From T cells, B-cell-depleted T cells, or PBMCs came the material, which was cDNA or gDNA.

This CDR3 is 15 amino acids long. Germline trimming cut 5 bases from V and 4 bases from J; bases unmatched to any gene: 7. CDR1 LNHDA and CDR2 SQIVND come from the germline V gene (reference sequence). In the source study's methods: By means of reference gene primer amplification, nucleated cell counts were estimated. The table came from immunoSEQ multiplex PCR; TCRdb's copy has only in-frame clones and leaves some out. V and J calls and clone size are copied from that table; D and trimming were computed from the DNA. The data hold approximately 50,000 clones, with around 83% observed a single time. This chain links TRBV19 with TRBJ2-2; TRBD1 agrees at 7 bases. Sequencing used peripheral blood. This TCR came from a human donor in a cohort sampled during active COVID-19. CDR3 sequence: CASSSPGQLTGELFF. DNA of the CDR3: TGTGCCAGTAGTTCTCCGGGACAGCTCACCGGGGAGCTGTTTTTT.